This TCR beta chain stems from a study of monozygotic twins with inflammatory bowel disease (dated by TCRdb to about 2019). Looking at the study overall: In total, 28 monozygotic twin pairs made up the full study: 19 Danish pairs, all IBD-discordant, plus nine German pairs, of which four were IBD-concordant and five were IBD-discordant. The search for disease-associated traits relied mainly on comparing, within discordant pairs, IBD patients with their genetically identical healthy co-twins. Each individual had, on average, about 151 000 unique TCRalpha sequences and 181 000 unique TCRbeta sequences available for analysis.

The full study reports these points: The results gave no support for a single strong signal or clonotype linked to IBD. Fewer clonotypes were shared with other individuals by IBD patients than by healthy twins, most markedly in patients showing signs of disease activity. No difference in repertoire similarity was observed between concordant and discordant twins, possibly owing to limited statistical power. Differing immunosuppressive treatments among patients may have added background noise and inter-individual variability to the repertoires. A decrease in TCRbeta repertoire diversity, as measured by inverse Simpson index, was observed in IBD patients compared with their healthy co-twins. Different T cell subtypes could not be distinguished in the analysis.

The protocol used for the library was 5' RACE. Preparation of each TCR library used approximately 3,200 ng of total RNA. For each sample, cDNA synthesis was carried out in eight separate reactions using SMARTScribe reverse transcriptase. During cDNA synthesis, template switching was used to introduce unique molecular identifiers that contained a 6-nucleotide sample barcode. TCRalpha and TCRbeta cDNA was amplified in two nested PCRs of around 15 and 10 cycles, and bead purification was carried out after each PCR. Before amplification, the cDNA was treated with uracil DNA-glycosylase and purified using the QIAquick PCR purification kit. The second PCR added Illumina TruSeq-compatible adapters along with sample-specific barcodes. TapeStation and Qubit were used to check library quality and concentration, and 5 ng of each library was pooled. Pooled libraries were sequenced on an Illumina HiSeq2500 single-index Rapid Run with 2 x 100 bp reads and custom sequencing primers. The paper's processing steps were these. PCR and sequencing errors were corrected by UMI-based consensus assembly using MiGEC version 1.2.6. V(D)J alignment, clonotype assembly and CDR3 extraction were performed with MiXCR version 2.1.1. Normalisation of gene usage, clonotype sharing and MAIT/NKT TCR abundance was achieved by analysing the top 1000, 10 000 and 20 000 clonotypes per sample. Diversity was computed as the inverse Simpson index with the vegan R package after downsampling to 27 000 UMIs. Statistical testing used paired Mann-Whitney U tests on the discordant twin pairs and applied Benjamini-Hochberg correction for multiple testing. TCRdb reprocessed the reads and lists each CDR3 protein sequence as a single entry, with no DNA. The V and J calls shown here were made by TCRdb, not taken from the authors' results. The sample table on file contains around 380,000 distinct CDR3 sequences. 2% to 3% of the sample lies in the top ten.

In regard to this clonotype: What this receptor recognizes is not known.

A 2.5 ml peripheral blood sample was drawn into PAXgene tubes per donor and stored at -80°C. Without T cell sorting, total RNA was isolated from whole blood using the PAXgene blood miRNA kit on an automated QIAcube. Peripheral blood from monozygotic twin pairs who were concordant or discordant for inflammatory bowel disease underwent deep TCRalpha and TCRbeta repertoire profiling using unique molecular barcoding. For every twin pair, smoking habits were documented, and each individual was categorised as a current, former or never smoker. The clonotype was recovered from a human donor with ulcerative colitis or Crohn's disease, or a healthy co-twin of an affected twin (not recorded which). Sequencing was done on a sample of blood.

The CDR3 reads CASSLATTALDYTF. This chain joins TRBV5-1 to TRBJ1-2; TCRdb calls TRBD1, which cannot be checked without DNA. The germline V gene sets CDR1 to SGHRS and CDR2 to YFSETQ. CDR3 length: 14 amino acids, cysteine to phenylalanine. Only the protein sequence is given.